Included here is one TCR beta chain sequence, with context. Its antigen is still unknown. Generated by immunoSEQ multiplex PCR, the TCRdb table keeps only in-frame clones and is missing some. This repertoire shows under 70,000 clones, 80% to 90% found once; its top ten account for roughly 20%. The data belong to a study of T cell responses to AZD1222 COVID-19 vaccine. V lost 4 bases, J lost 5 bases, and 0 bases stayed unmatched. CDR1 and CDR2 (germline): LNHDA, SQIVND (reference sequence). This CDR3 comprises 13 residues. Study-wide findings and caveats: Sampling that yielded the repertoires occurred only after the peak T cell response. Nearly half of spike-specific TCRs reportedly go after variant regions that carry no mutations. White British donors predominated, females outnumbered males, and clonal diversity was possibly underestimated.

The chain joins TRBV19 to TRBJ2-2, with 8 bases matching TRBD2. The sample here was peripheral blood, taken on day 0 of AZD1222 vaccination. The sequence came from an adult in good health. The CDR3 sequence: CASSTSGTGELFF. CDR3 sequence (DNA): TGTGCCAGTAGTACTAGCGGGACCGGGGAGCTGTTTTTT.